This T cell receptor (beta chain) was profiled in a study of T cell changes during pregnancy in multiple sclerosis (dated 2019 in TCRdb). Some background on the complete study: In women with multiple sclerosis, the researchers looked at how the T cell repertoire shifted as pregnancy progressed.

From a lookup of the germline V gene, CDR1 and CDR2 are MDHEN and SYDVKM. V and J lose 11 bases and 2 bases, and a span of 16 bases separates them. Inclusive of the bounding cysteine and phenylalanine, the CDR3 is 13 residues long. Here the CDR3 DNA is all that survives: 39 bases in frame from base 1. Libraries came from the immunoSEQ multiplex PCR assay. In its TCRdb copy, this immuneACCESS table keeps in-frame sequences only and misses some clones. Where compared with another copy, unresolved V genes explain less than half of these, and the others have no known cause. This sample lists about 93,000 clones; approximately 90% were detected once. The ten largest clones represent around 0.93% of the sample. For this clone: What this receptor recognizes is not known. No quality values exist for individual bases; no much larger clone is one base distant.

Source: peripheral blood, taken before pregnancy. The chain joins TRBV28 to TRBJ2-7; TRBD2 is perhaps the D gene, given 6 matching bases. The receptor was isolated from a female donor with multiple sclerosis, enrolled in a pregnancy study. The DNA sequence is as follows: TGTGCCGTGAAGGGGAGGCAACCCTACGAGCAGTACTTC. Translated, this is CAVKGRQPYEQYF.